Included here is one T cell receptor (beta chain) sequence, with context. Its cognate antigen is unknown. The sample is drawn from a study of early T cells in non-severe SARS-CoV-2 infection. Across the study: Sequenced material consisted of bulk RNA (from unsorted whole blood), and chains were unpaired. Broader study findings: Missing private and CD4 specificities, VDJdb matching favored anti-spike CD8 responses.

Each cDNA molecule carried a unique molecular identifier. Each CDR3 protein is one row after TCRdb ran MiXCR on the 5' RACE reads. Among 71,000 or so distinct CDR3 sequences, roughly an eighth were seen once, and the ten largest hold over 12%. The CDR3 loop spans 12 amino acids. Between the trimmed V and J ends, which lost 4 bases and 5 bases, there was a span of 12 bases. Per the germline V gene, CDR1 is SQVTM and CDR2 is ANQGSEA. The origin of this receptor is an adult who was a healthcare worker with PCR-confirmed SARS-CoV-2 infection or an uninfected control (not recorded which). The specimen was whole blood. This sequence joins TRBV29-1 and TRBJ2-7; TRBD1 might be the D (6 bases). The CDR3 DNA reads TGCAGCGTTGGTCTCAGGGGAAACGAGCAGTACTTC. Protein product: CSVGLRGNEQYF.